What follows describes a single TCR beta chain. Trimming cost V 4 bases and J 0 bases; bases outside gene matches: 9. The CDR3 is made up of 17 amino acids. The germline CDR1 and CDR2 sequences are SGHVS and FNYEAQ. This entry belongs to a study of blood T cell repertoires in COVID-19. The protocol was immunoSEQ multiplex PCR, while the TCRdb copy is restricted to in-frame clones and leaves out a portion. The repertoire holds about 210,000 clones, with about four fifths as singletons. Material: peripheral blood. V gene TRBV7-6 combines with J gene TRBJ2-7; 10 nucleotides match TRBD1. This clonotype originated in a woman between 40 and 50 years old with active or convalescent COVID-19. Written as DNA, the CDR3 is TGTGCCAGCAGCTCACGCCCCCGGACAGGGGGCTCCTACGAGCAGTACTTC. Translated, it gives CASSSRPRTGGSYEQYF.